The present T cell receptor beta chain was sequenced within a study of beta chain features in type 1 diabetes. Broader study findings: Significant though moderate, a shortening of TCRB CDR3s appeared in all four CD4+ subsets of Type 1 diabetes patients.

Isolated RNA was reverse transcribed in full, so expressed TCRB transcripts were sequenced. Only in-frame clones appear in the TCRdb table, and some are missing; sequencing was by immunoSEQ multiplex PCR. This table has around 160,000 clones, approximately 8.7% appearing once. The germline V gene encodes CDR1 KGHSY and CDR2 FQNENV. Between the trimmed V and J ends, which lost 2 bases and 2 bases, there was a span of 9 bases. The CDR3 runs 14 residues. Points on this clone: The antigen remains undetermined.

The sample comprised central memory CD4+ T cells from blood. V and J are TRBV16 and TRBJ1-2; D might be TRBD1 (5 bases). The receptor's source is a woman aged 25 to 45 with type 1 diabetes. CDR3 coding DNA: TGTGCCAGCAGCCAAAGGGGTCAAAACTATGGCTACACCTTC. It is translated as CASSQRGQNYGYTF.